This TCR beta chain was retrieved from a study of a mutant IDH1 vaccine in newly diagnosed glioma. Study-wide background: In some groups vaccination began 4-6 weeks post-radiotherapy; others received it with temozolomide. Treated patients were around 62% male, roughly 40% female, mean age about 41 years. Most patients had received both radiotherapy and temozolomide, the prior options being radiotherapy, temozolomide, or both.

General study points: Pseudoprogression seemingly bore no relation to changes in top peripheral T cell clonotypes.

As regards this clone: No antigen is known for it.

Only in-frame clones appear in the TCRdb table, and some are missing; sequencing was by immunoSEQ multiplex PCR. The repertoire holds tens of thousands of clones, roughly 90% seen once, with 0.55% to 0.65% in the top ten. Germline V gene data show CDR1 as SQVTM and CDR2 as ANQGSEA. With 4 bases removed from V and 1 base from J, the gap between germline ends came to 8 bases. The CDR3 consists of 12 residues. Specified time point: week 5, during vaccination. Doses consisted of 300 ug of mutant IDH1 20-mer peptide each, paired with topical imiquimod. The receptor was isolated from a woman in her forties or fifties with glioma. The J gene is TRBJ2-7, the V gene TRBV29-1, with a tentative D call TRBD2 (6 bases). The sample here was PBMCs, taken from a glioma patient whose treatment included an IDH1 peptide vaccine. CDR3 loop: CSVGRASYEQYF. The CDR3 DNA sequence: TGCAGCGTTGGGAGGGCATCCTACGAGCAGTACTTC.